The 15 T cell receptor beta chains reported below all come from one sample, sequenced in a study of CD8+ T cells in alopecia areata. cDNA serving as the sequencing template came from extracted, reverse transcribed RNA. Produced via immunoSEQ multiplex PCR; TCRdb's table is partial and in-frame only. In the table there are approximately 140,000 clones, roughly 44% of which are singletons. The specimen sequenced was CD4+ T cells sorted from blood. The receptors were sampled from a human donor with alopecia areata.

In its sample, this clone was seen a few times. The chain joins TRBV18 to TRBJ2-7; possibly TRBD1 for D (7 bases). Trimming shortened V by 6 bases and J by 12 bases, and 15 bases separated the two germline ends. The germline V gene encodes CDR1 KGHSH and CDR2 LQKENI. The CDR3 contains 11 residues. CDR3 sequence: CASSWGDSAYF. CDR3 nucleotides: TGTGCCAGCTCGTGGGGGGACAGCGCGTACTTC.

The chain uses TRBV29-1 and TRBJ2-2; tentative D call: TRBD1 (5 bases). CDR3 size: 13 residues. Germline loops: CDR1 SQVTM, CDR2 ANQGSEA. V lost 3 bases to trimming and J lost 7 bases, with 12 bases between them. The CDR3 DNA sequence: TGCAGCGTTGAGAGCAGGGTGGACGGGGAGCTGTTTTTT. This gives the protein CSVESRVDGELFF.

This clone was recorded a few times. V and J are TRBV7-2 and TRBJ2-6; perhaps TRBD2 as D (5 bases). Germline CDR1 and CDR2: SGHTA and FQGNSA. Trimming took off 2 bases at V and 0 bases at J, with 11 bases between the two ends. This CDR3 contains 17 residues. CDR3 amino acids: CASSLTGTSSGANVLTF. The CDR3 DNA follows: TGTGCCAGCAGCTTAACGGGAACAAGCTCTGGGGCCAACGTCCTGACTTTC.

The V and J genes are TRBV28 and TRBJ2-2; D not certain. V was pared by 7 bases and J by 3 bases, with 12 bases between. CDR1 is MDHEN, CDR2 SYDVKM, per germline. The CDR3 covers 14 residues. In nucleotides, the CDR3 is TGTGCCAGCAAAAAAGGCCTCCACACCGGGGAGCTGTTTTTT. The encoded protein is CASKKGLHTGELFF.

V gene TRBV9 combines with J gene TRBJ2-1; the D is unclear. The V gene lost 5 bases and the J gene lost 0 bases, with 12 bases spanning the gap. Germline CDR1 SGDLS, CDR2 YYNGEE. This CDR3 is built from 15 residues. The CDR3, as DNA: TGTGCCAGCAGAGACCAAGGTAGCTCCTACAATGAGCAGTTCTTC. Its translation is CASRDQGSSYNEQFF.

CDR3 sequence: CAWSVFGSNQPQHF. For the CDR3, the DNA is TGTGCCTGGAGTGTATTCGGTAGCAATCAGCCCCAGCATTTT. V is TRBV30 and J is TRBJ1-5; no clear D. Per the germline V gene, CDR1 is GTSNPN and CDR2 is SVGIG (reference sequence). Between the trimmed V and J ends, which lost 0 bases and 0 bases, there was a span of 6 bases. The CDR3 covers 14 residues.

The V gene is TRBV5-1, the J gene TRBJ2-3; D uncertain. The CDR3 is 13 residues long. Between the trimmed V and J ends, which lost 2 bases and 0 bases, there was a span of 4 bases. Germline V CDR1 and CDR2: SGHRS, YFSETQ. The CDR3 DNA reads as TGCGCCAGCAGCTTTATAAGCACAGATACGCAGTATTTT. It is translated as CASSFISTDTQYF.

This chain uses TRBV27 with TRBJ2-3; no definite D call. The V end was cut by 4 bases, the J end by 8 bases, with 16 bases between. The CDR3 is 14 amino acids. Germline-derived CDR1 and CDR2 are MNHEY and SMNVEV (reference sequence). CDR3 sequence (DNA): TGTGCCAGCAGTTCACACGGAGAAGGCCCTACGCAGTATTTT. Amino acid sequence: CASSSHGEGPTQYF.

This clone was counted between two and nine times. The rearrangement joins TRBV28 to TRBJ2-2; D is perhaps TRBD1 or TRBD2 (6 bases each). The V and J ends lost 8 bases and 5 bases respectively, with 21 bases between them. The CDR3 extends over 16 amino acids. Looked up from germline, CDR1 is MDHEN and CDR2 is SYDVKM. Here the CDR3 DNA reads TGTGCCAGCCGTACCGGGGGCGCAGGGTGGACCGGGGAGCTGTTTTTT. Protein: CASRTGGAGWTGELFF. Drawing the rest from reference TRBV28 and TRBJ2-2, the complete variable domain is DVKVTQSSRYLVKRTGEKVFLECVQDMDHENMFWYRQDPGLGLRLIYFSYDVKMKEKGDIPEGYSVSREKKERFSLILESASTNQTSMYLCASRTGGAGWTGELFFGEGSRLTVL.

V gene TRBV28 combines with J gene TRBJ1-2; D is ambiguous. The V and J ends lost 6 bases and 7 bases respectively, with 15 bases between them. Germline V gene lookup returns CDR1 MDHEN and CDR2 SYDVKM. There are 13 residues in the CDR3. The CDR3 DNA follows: TGTGCCAGCAGGATCCATGGCGGTTTTGGCTACACCTTC. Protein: CASRIHGGFGYTF.

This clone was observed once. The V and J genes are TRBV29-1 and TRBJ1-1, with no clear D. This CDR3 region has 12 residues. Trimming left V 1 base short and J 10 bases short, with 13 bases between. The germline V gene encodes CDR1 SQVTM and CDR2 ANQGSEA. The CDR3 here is CSVEVWLIGAFF. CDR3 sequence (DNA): TGCAGCGTTGAAGTTTGGCTGATAGGAGCTTTCTTT.

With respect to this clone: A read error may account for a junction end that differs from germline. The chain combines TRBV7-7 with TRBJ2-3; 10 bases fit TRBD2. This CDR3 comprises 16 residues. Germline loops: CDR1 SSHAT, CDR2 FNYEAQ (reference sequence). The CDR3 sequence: CASSLGLAGESDTQYF. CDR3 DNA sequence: TGTGCTAGCAGCTTAGGCCTAGCGGGAGAGTCAGATACGCAGTATTTT. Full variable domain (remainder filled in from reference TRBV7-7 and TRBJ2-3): GAGVSQSPRYKVTKRGQDVTLRCDPISSHATLYWYQQALGQGPEFLTYFNYEAQPDKSGLPSDRFSAERPEGSISTLTIQRTEQRDSAMYRCASSLGLAGESDTQYFGPGTRLTVL.

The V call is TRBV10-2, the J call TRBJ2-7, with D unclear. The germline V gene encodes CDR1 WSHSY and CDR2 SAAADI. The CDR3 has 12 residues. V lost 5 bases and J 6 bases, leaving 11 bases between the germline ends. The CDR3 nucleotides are TGCGCCAGCAGTCATTGGGAAGGCGAGCAGTACTTC. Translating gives CASSHWEGEQYF.

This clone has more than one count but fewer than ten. The CDR3 here is CAGGRGETQYF. Written as DNA, the CDR3 is TGTGCCGGGGGAAGGGGGGAGACCCAGTACTTC. J is TRBJ2-5 and V is TRBV6-6; maybe TRBD1 (6 bases). The CDR3 sequence is 11 residues long. Germline V CDR1 and CDR2: MNHNY, SVGAGI (reference sequence). V lost 11 bases and J 5 bases, leaving 12 bases between the germline ends.

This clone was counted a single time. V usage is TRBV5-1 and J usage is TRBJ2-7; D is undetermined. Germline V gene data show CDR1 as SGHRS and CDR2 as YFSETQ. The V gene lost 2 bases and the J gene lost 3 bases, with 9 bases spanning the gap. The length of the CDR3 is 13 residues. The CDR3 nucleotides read TGCGCCAGCAGCTTCGACTCGAACTACGAGCAGTACTTC. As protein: CASSFDSNYEQYF. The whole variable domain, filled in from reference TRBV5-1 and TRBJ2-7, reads KAGVTQTPRYLIKTRGQQVTLSCSPISGHRSVSWYQQTPGQGLQFLFEYFSETQRNKGNFPGRFSGRQFSNSRSEMNVSTLELGDSALYLCASSFDSNYEQYFGPGTRLTVT.